Sequencing of this TCR beta chain was carried out in a study of blood T cell repertoires in COVID-19 (dated by TCRdb to 2018 to 2021). About the full investigation: The collaborator samples originated in the United States, Italy and Spain and spanned the acute and convalescent phases of COVID-19. HLA class I and class II types, where available, came from metadata supplied by the sample provider rather than from assay-based typing. The repertoires were made available in a free public database intended to serve as a resource for research on the immune response to SARS-CoV-2. The dataset comprised deeply sampled blood TCRbeta repertoires from subjects exposed to, actively infected with, or recovered from COVID-19. Samples were obtained from the ongoing ImmuneRACE study (first 160 participants) and from 1,000 to 1,500 subjects provided by 6 global collaborators. The material from the prospective study consisted of cDNA or gDNA derived from T cells, B-cell-depleted T cells, or PBMCs. Nearly every sample came with metadata listing a de-identified subject ID, COVID-19 status, age in years and sex.

In regard to this clone: Its antigen is currently not known. The sample holds no much larger clone one base away, and base qualities are not on file.

TCRbeta CDR3 regions were amplified from genomic DNA using the immunoSEQ Assay, a bias-controlled multiplex PCR. The source study handled its data this way. The number of nucleated cells in each sample was estimated by amplification of reference gene primers within the assay. To quantify the absolute abundance of each unique TCRbeta CDR3 rearrangement, sequence reads were collapsed and filtered. For each sample, productive Simpson clonality was calculated as the square root of Simpson's diversity index over productive rearrangements. Not all clones reach the TCRdb copy of this immuneACCESS table, which keeps in-frame sequences only. Checked studies attribute under half of the gap to unresolved V genes and leave the rest unexplained. That table supplies the V and J calls and clone size; D and trimming were determined from the DNA. Present in this sample are some 56,000 clones, 80% to 85% of which were seen just once. Approximately 30% of the sample goes to the ten largest clones.

Trimming leaves V shorter by 2 bases and J shorter by 4 bases, with the junction holding 5 bases beyond the gene matches. According to the germline V gene, CDR1 reads MNHEY and CDR2 reads SVGAGI. Including the terminal cysteine and phenylalanine, the CDR3 comprises 15 residues. Only the CDR3 portion is preserved as DNA: 45 bases, with reading frame beginning at the first base. General study outcomes and caveats: How much clinical and demographic metadata was included differed by source and by participant, and the metadata was provided uncurated.

Collaborating institutions collected whole blood in K2EDTA tubes following their own protocols. For TCRbeta analysis, collaborator samples were shipped as frozen whole blood, as isolated PBMCs, or as DNA extracted from either sample type. The specimen sequenced was peripheral blood. This TCR derives from a woman of 80 years or more with active or convalescent COVID-19. This chain joins TRBV6-5 to TRBJ1-2, with 9 junctional bases fitting TRBD1. The sequence in DNA is TGTGCCAGCAGTTACGGTGGACAGGGGCTCTATGGCTACACCTTC. This translates into CASSYGGQGLYGYTF.